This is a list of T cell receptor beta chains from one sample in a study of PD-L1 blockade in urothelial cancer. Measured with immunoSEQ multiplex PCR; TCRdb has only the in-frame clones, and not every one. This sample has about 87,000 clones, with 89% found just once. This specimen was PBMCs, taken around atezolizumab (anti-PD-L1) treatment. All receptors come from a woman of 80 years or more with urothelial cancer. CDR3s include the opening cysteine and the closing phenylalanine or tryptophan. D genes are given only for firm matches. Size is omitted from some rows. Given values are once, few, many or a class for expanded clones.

CASSEFSGGTGSEKLFF TGTGCCAGCAGTGAATTCTCGGGGGGGACAGGGAGTGAAAAACTGTTTTTT TRBV6-1 TRBD1 . TRBJ1-4
CASSPTRDTEAFF TGTGCCAGCAGCCCGACCAGGGACACTGAAGCTTTCTTT TRBV6-6 . . TRBJ1-1
CASSLGTLSSYEQYF TGTGCCAGCAGCTTGGGGACACTCAGCTCCTACGAGCAGTACTTC TRBV5-4 . . TRBJ2-7
CSVLDRGWGDTQYF TGCAGCGTCCTGGACAGGGGATGGGGAGATACGCAGTATTTT TRBV29-1 TRBD1 . TRBJ2-3
CATSRDGGARKADTQYF TGTGCCACCAGCAGAGATGGGGGCGCGAGGAAGGCAGATACGCAGTATTTT TRBV15 . . TRBJ2-3
CASSQTGNEQFF TGCGCCAGCAGCCAGACAGGGAATGAGCAGTTCTTC TRBV4-1 TRBD1 few TRBJ2-1
CASSVQGTFNEKLFF TGTGCCAGCAGCGTCCAGGGTACCTTTAATGAAAAACTGTTTTTT TRBV9 . . TRBJ1-4
CASSTKSGGGQMNTEAFF TGTGCCAGCAGCACCAAAAGTGGCGGGGGCCAAATGAACACTGAAGCTTTCTTT TRBV21-1 . . TRBJ1-1
CASSSSGGDNEQFF TGTGCCAGCAGTTCAAGCGGGGGGGACAATGAGCAGTTCTTC TRBV6-5 TRBD2 once TRBJ2-1
CASSVGGRTGGSTDTQYF TGTGCCAGCAGCGTAGGCGGGAGGACGGGGGGTAGTACAGATACGCAGTATTTT TRBV9 TRBD2 . TRBJ2-3
CASSLQLQETQYF TGTGCCAGCAGCTTGCAACTTCAAGAGACCCAGTACTTC TRBV5-8 . . TRBJ2-5
CASSYSGTGTEAFF TGTGCCAGCAGTTACTCGGGGACAGGGACTGAAGCTTTCTTT TRBV6-6 TRBD1 . TRBJ1-1
CASSYMDGRGSGANVLTF TGTGCCAGCAGCTACATGGACGGAAGGGGATCTGGGGCCAACGTCCTGACTTTC TRBV5-8 . . TRBJ2-6
CASTKQGRTLYEQYF TGTGCCTCTACAAAACAGGGGAGGACCCTGTACGAGCAGTACTTC TRBV30 . . TRBJ2-7
CASSGGGAGAREQYF TGTGCCAGCAGCGGGGGGGGCGCGGGAGCTCGTGAGCAGTACTTC TRBV5-4 . . TRBJ2-7
CSVSTSGRATEQFF TGCAGCGTCTCGACTAGCGGGAGGGCCACTGAGCAGTTCTTC TRBV29-1 TRBD2 . TRBJ2-1
CAWSVLREQFF TGTGCCTGGAGTGTACTCCGTGAGCAGTTCTTC TRBV30 . . TRBJ2-1
CASRRQETTNEKLFF TGTGCCAGCAGAAGACAGGAGACAACTAATGAAAAACTGTTTTTT TRBV2 . . TRBJ1-4
CASSHRENIQYF TGCGCCAGCAGCCACCGGGAAAACATTCAGTACTTC TRBV4-1 . . TRBJ2-4
CASSQHRGSTNEKLFF TGCGCCAGCAGCCAACACAGGGGATCAACTAATGAAAAACTGTTTTTT TRBV4-1 TRBD1 . TRBJ1-4